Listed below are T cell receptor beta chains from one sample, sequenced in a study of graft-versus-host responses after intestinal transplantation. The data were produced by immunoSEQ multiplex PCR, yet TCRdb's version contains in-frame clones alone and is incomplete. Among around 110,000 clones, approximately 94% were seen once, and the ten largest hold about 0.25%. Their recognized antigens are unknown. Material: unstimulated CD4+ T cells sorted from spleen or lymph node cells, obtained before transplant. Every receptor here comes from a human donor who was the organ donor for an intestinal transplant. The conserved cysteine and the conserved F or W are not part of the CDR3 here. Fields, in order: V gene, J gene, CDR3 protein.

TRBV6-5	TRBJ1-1	ASSYGAANTEAF
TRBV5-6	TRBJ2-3	ASSLDRVEDTQY
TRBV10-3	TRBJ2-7	AIGMAGGTYEQY
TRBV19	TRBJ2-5	ASSMARGETQY
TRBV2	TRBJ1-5	ASSSGNPNQPQH
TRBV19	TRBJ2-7	ASSPGLAAYEQY
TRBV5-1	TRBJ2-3	ASSLGGLAGGPTDTQY
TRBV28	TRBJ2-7	ASSYVARDSLAYEQY
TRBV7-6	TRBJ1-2	ASSLAGGYGYT
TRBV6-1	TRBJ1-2	ATRGSINYGYT
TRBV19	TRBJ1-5	ASSTTGGGGQPQH
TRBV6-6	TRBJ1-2	ASSYDPGLYGYT
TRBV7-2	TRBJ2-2	ASSLAGANTGELF
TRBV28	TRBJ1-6	ASSPRGGHSPLH
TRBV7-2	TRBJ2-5	ASSTYSGSGETQY